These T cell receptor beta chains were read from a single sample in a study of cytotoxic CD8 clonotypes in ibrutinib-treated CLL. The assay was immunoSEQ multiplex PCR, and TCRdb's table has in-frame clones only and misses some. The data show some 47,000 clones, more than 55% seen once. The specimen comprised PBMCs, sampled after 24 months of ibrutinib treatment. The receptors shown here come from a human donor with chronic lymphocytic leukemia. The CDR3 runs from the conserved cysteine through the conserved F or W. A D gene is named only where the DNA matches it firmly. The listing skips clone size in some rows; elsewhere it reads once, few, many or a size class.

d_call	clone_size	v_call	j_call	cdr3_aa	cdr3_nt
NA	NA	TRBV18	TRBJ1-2	CASSGEGSPGGYTF	TGTGCCAGCTCAGGGGAGGGCAGTCCGGGAGGCTACACCTTC
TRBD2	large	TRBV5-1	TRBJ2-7	CASSSWGSRTGLAGGTTYEQYF	TGCGCCAGCAGCTCCTGGGGTAGCCGTACGGGACTAGCGGGGGGGACAACCTACGAGCAGTACTTC
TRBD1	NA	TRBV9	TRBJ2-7	CASSVGGTAVREQYF	TGTGCCAGCAGCGTAGGTGGGACAGCGGTTCGGGAGCAGTACTTC
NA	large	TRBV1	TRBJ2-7	CTSSPQGAQTTYEQYF	TGCACCAGCAGCCCACAGGGGGCCCAAACAACCTACGAGCAGTACTTC
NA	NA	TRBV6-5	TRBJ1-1	CASSYSGVRNTEAFF	TGTGCCAGCAGTTACTCGGGGGTTCGGAACACTGAAGCTTTCTTT
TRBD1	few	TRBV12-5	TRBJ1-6	CASGPWTGGEDSPLHF	TGTGCTAGTGGTCCATGGACAGGGGGCGAGGATTCACCCCTCCACTTT
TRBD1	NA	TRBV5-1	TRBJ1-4	CASSWGQGNNEKLFF	TGCGCCAGCAGCTGGGGACAGGGCAACAATGAAAAACTGTTTTTT
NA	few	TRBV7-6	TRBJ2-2	CASSYQARGTGELFF	TGTGCCAGCAGCTATCAGGCCCGGGGGACCGGGGAGCTGTTTTTT
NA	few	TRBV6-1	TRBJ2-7	CASTLLGYEQYF	TGTGCCAGCACCTTATTGGGTTACGAGCAGTACTTC
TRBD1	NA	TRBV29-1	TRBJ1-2	CSAREQGYSYGYTF	TGCAGCGCGAGAGAACAGGGGTACAGCTATGGCTACACCTTC
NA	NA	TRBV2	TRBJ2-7	CASSRIVGEQYF	TGTGCCAGCAGTCGCATTGTCGGCGAGCAGTACTTC
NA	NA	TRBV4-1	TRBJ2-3	CASSQDIGLPSGTDTQYF	TGCGCCAGCAGCCAAGATATCGGTCTTCCATCGGGCACAGATACGCAGTATTTT
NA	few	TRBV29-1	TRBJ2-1	CSVDVTPFF	TGCAGCGTTGACGTTACCCCGTTCTTC
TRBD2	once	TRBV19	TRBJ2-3	CASTNHAGGVTDTQYF	TGTGCCAGTACCAATCACGCGGGGGGGGTCACAGATACGCAGTATTTT
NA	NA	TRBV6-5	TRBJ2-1	CASSYGEGAYNEQFF	TGTGCCAGCAGTTACGGGGAGGGGGCCTACAATGAGCAGTTCTTC
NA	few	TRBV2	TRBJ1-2	CASLRGANGYTF	TGTGCCAGTCTTCGGGGGGCGAATGGCTACACCTTC
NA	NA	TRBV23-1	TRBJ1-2	CASSQSVRAKQTLNYGYTF	TGCGCCAGCAGTCAATCGGTGCGGGCCAAACAAACCCTTAACTATGGCTACACCTTC
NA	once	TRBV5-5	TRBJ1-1	CASSYDRVRAEAFF	TGTGCCAGCAGCTACGACAGAGTTCGCGCTGAAGCTTTCTTT
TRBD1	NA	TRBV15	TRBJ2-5	CATSRDKGQGETQYF	TGTGCCACCAGCAGAGATAAGGGACAGGGCGAGACCCAGTACTTC
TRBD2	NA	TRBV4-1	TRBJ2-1	CASSQDFATSSDNEQFF	TGCGCCAGCAGCCAAGATTTTGCGACTAGCAGCGACAATGAGCAGTTCTTC
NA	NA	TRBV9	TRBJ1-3	CASSVALRTEEDTIYF	TGTGCCAGCAGCGTAGCTCTGCGTACTGAAGAGGACACCATATATTTT
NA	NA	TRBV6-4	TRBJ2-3	CASTAEPGDTQYF	TGTGCCAGCACGGCAGAGCCAGGGGATACGCAGTATTTT
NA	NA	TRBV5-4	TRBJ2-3	CASSLAGLPRDTQYF	TGTGCCAGCAGCTTGGCCGGCCTCCCCAGAGATACGCAGTATTTT
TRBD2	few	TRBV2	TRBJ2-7	CATQLGLAVSYEQYF	TGTGCCACCCAATTGGGACTAGCGGTTTCCTACGAGCAGTACTTC
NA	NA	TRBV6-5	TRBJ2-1	CASRDFSEQFF	TGTGCCAGCAGAGACTTTAGTGAGCAGTTCTTC
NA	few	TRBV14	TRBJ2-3	CASSQDSHSTDTQYF	TGTGCCAGCAGCCAAGATAGCCACAGCACAGATACGCAGTATTTT
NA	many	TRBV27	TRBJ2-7	CASRRKPNYEQYF	TGTGCCAGCAGACGGAAACCAAACTACGAGCAGTACTTC
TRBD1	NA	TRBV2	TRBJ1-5	CASRPGTGGNQPQHF	TGTGCCAGCAGACCCGGGACAGGGGGCAATCAGCCCCAGCATTTT
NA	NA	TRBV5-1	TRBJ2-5	CASSLIGFGTETQYF	TGCGCCAGCAGCTTAATTGGCTTTGGGACAGAGACCCAGTACTTC
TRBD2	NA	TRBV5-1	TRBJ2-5	CASSLGGLDQETQYF	TGCGCCAGCAGCTTGGGGGGACTAGACCAAGAGACCCAGTACTTC
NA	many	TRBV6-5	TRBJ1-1	CASRPGGNRRTEAFF	TGTGCCAGCAGGCCCGGTGGGAATAGAAGGACTGAAGCTTTCTTT
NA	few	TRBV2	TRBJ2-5	CASSADEGRGETQYF	TGTGCCAGCAGTGCTGACGAGGGGCGAGGAGAGACCCAGTACTTC
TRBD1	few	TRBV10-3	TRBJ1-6	CAISGGQGVSPLHF	TGTGCCATCAGTGGGGGACAGGGAGTTTCACCCCTCCACTTT
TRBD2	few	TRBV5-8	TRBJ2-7	CASTPGGGLHEQYF	TGTGCCAGCACCCCGGGGGGGGGTCTCCACGAGCAGTACTTC
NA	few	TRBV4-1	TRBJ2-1	CASSHGYNEQFF	TGCGCCAGCAGCCATGGGTACAATGAGCAGTTCTTC
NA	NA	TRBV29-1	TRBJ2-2	CSAGSATGFGGELFF	TGCAGCGCCGGATCCGCCACAGGGTTTGGCGGGGAGCTGTTTTTT
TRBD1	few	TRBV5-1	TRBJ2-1	CASSLRDRRSYNEQFF	TGCGCCAGCAGCTTAAGGGACAGACGCTCCTACAATGAGCAGTTCTTC
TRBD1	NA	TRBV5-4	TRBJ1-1	CASSNRQGETEAFF	TGTGCCAGCAGCAACAGACAGGGGGAGACTGAAGCTTTCTTT
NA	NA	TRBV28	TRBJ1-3	CASSGILGAGGNTIYF	TGTGCCAGCAGCGGTATCCTGGGGGCTGGTGGAAACACCATATATTTT
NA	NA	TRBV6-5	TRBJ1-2	CASSYSGLYNYGYTF	TGTGCCAGCAGTTACTCTGGGCTCTATAACTATGGCTACACCTTC
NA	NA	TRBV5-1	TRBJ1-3	CASSLSRGPNGNTIYF	TGCGCCAGCAGCTTATCTCGGGGGCCAAATGGAAACACCATATATTTT
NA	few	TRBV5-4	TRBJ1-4	CASSPGPTRDEKLFF	TGTGCCAGCAGTCCCGGACCGACCAGGGATGAAAAACTGTTTTTT
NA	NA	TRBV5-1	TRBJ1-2	CASTQTSGGVGSTGYTF	TGCGCCAGCACCCAAACGTCCGGCGGGGTAGGAAGTACTGGCTACACCTTC
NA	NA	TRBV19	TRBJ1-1	CASTGNSMNTEAFF	TGTGCCAGTACGGGGAACAGCATGAACACTGAAGCTTTCTTT
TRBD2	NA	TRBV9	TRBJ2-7	CASSPPGLAGVGYEQYF	TGTGCCAGCAGCCCTCCCGGGCTAGCGGGGGTAGGGTACGAGCAGTACTTC
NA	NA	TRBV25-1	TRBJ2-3	CASRLNPQRSDFTDTQYF	TGTGCCAGCAGGTTGAATCCACAGAGATCAGACTTCACAGATACGCAGTATTTT
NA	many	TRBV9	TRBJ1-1	CASSGPGGEAFF	TGTGCCAGCAGCGGTCCGGGAGGCGAAGCTTTCTTT
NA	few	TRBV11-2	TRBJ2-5	CASSLGAVRQETQYF	TGTGCCAGCAGCTTAGGCGCGGTGAGGCAAGAGACCCAGTACTTC
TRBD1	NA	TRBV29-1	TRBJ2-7	CSVAWFRTGGYEQYF	TGCAGCGTTGCATGGTTCCGGACAGGGGGCTACGAGCAGTACTTC
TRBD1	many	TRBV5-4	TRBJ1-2	CASSPGQGGGGYTF	TGTGCCAGCAGCCCTGGACAGGGAGGAGGGGGCTACACCTTC
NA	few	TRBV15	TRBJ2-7	CATSRDFLLPHEQYF	TGTGCCACCAGCAGAGATTTCCTGCTTCCCCACGAGCAGTACTTC
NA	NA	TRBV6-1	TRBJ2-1	CASTLAGEQFF	TGTGCCAGCACCCTAGCCGGGGAGCAGTTCTTC
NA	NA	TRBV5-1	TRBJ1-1	CASTYVGVNTEAFF	TGCGCCAGCACCTACGTGGGGGTGAACACTGAAGCTTTCTTT
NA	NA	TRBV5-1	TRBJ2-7	CASSLGWGDKGLSAEQYF	TGCGCCAGCAGCTTGGGGTGGGGGGACAAGGGCCTTTCCGCCGAGCAGTACTTC
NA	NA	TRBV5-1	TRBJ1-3	CASSWEAGSGNTIYF	TGCGCCAGCAGCTGGGAGGCAGGGTCTGGAAACACCATATATTTT
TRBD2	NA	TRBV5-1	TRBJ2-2	CASSAGGPLGELFF	TGCGCCAGCAGCGCGGGGGGGCCGCTCGGGGAGCTGTTTTTT
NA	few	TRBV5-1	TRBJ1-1	CASRPSSGAEAFF	TGCGCCAGCAGGCCCTCCTCCGGGGCCGAAGCTTTCTTT